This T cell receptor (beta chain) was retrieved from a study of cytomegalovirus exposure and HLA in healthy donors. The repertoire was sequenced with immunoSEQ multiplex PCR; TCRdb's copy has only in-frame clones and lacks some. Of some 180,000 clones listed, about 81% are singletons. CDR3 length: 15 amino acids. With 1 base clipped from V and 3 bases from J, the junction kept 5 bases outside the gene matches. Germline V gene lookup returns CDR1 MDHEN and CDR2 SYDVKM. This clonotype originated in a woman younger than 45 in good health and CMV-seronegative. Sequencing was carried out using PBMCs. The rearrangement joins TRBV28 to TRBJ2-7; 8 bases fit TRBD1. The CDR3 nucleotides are TGTGCCAGCAGTTTATCGTGGACAGGGAACTACGAGCAGTACTTC. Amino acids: CASSLSWTGNYEQYF.